The entry below gives a single T cell receptor (beta chain) sequence along with its context. Using a J-beta primer mix together with a sample-barcoded 5' primer, a second PCR was run for 7 to 11 cycles. TCRdb reanalysed the 5' RACE reads using MiXCR and keeps one entry per CDR3 protein. The table has 1,300,000 or so distinct CDR3 sequences, 59% seen once. These data originate in a study of blood T cells in healthy people across ages. Sequencing input: blood. The source of this sequence is a man younger than 30 in good health.

CDR3 sequence reads: CASKGQVNPYNEQFF. CDR3 in DNA: TGTGCCAGCAAGGGACAGGTTAATCCCTACAATGAGCAGTTCTTC. The chain is built from TRBV12-3 or TRBV12-4 and TRBJ2-1; 8 nucleotides line up with TRBD1. V gave up 7 bases and J gave up 2 bases; unmatched junction bases: 7. There are 15 residues in the CDR3.